The clone carrying this T cell receptor beta chain was seen a few times. Its antigen is currently unknown. TCRdb itself ran the 5' RACE reads through MiXCR, one entry per CDR3 protein. The sample yields some 570,000 distinct CDR3 sequences, 20% to 25% seen once. The data belong to a study of identical twins. Notes on the study in general: Twin pairs' shared out-of-frame alpha sequences were enriched in low generation probability.

These records were also assigned to another study, of yellow fever vaccine responses in identical twins.

The sample taken for sequencing was CD4+ T cells sorted from blood. The source is a woman aged 18 to 35 in good health.

CDR3 bases: TGTGCCAGCAGTGAAGCGCCGTCGACCACTGAAGCTTTCTTT. Protein sequence: CASSEAPSTTEAFF. The V gene is TRBV2, the J gene TRBJ1-1; no firm D call. Germline V CDR1 and CDR2: SNHLY, FYNNEI. The V and J ends lost 0 bases and 4 bases respectively, with 9 bases between them. CDR3 length: 14 residues.